These 4 T cell receptor beta chains were sequenced from one sample in a study of shared clonotypes between healthy human individuals. TCRdb's copy holds only in-frame clones and misses some; the assay was immunoSEQ multiplex PCR. The sample consists of 550,000 to 600,000 clones, around 81% of them appearing once. Sequencing was performed on PBMCs. These receptor sequences come from a woman in her thirties or forties in good health. Some clones in this sample may be carry-over from other donors' samples.

About this clone itself: The sample contains more than one DNA sequence encoding this CDR3. The chain uses TRBV9 and TRBJ1-3; no firm D call. The V gene lost 4 bases and the J gene lost 2 bases, with 10 bases spanning the gap. Germline V gene lookup returns CDR1 SGDLS and CDR2 YYNGEE. The CDR3 loop spans 14 amino acids. Here the CDR3 DNA reads TGTGCCAGCAGCCCTCAAGGGACTGGAAACACCATATATTTT. Translation gives CASSPQGTGNTIYF.

This chain connects TRBV7-8 to TRBJ2-2; D unclear. V gave up 4 bases and J gave up 8 bases, with 17 bases separating them. Germline V gene sequence: CDR1 SGHVS, CDR2 FQNEAQ. CDR3 length: 15 residues. In DNA, the CDR3 is TGTGCCAGCAGCTCTCAGCGACCAGTTGGGGGGGAGCTGTTTTTT. This translates into CASSSQRPVGGELFF.

Many counts were recorded for this clone. The V call is TRBV5-6, the J call TRBJ2-5; a possible D gene is TRBD2 (6 bases). Trimming pared 4 bases from V and 5 bases from J, leaving 15 bases between. The CDR3 consists of 14 residues. CDR1 and CDR2 (germline): SGHDT, YYEEEE. For the CDR3, the DNA is TGTGCCAGCAGCCTTGGGACCCGGGGGGAGACCCAGTACTTC. It is translated as CASSLGTRGETQYF.

V gene TRBV5-8 combines with J gene TRBJ1-5; no reliable D call. V lost 2 bases, J lost 7 bases, and 16 bases lay in between. The CDR3 consists of 15 residues. The germline V gene has CDR1 SGHTS and CDR2 YDEGEE. The CDR3, as DNA: TGTGCCAGCAGCTTAGGATCGTCGGGTTACCAGCCCCAGCATTTT. Its translation is CASSLGSSGYQPQHF.